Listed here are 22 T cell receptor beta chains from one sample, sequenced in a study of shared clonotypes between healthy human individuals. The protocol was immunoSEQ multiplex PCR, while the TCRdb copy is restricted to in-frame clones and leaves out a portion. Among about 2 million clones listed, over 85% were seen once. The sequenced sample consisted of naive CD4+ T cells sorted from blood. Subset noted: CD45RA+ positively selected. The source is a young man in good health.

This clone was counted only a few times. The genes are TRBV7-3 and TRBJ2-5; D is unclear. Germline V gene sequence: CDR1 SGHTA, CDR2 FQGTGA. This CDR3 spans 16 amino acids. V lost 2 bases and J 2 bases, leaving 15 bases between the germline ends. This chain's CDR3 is CASSLSPRQPQETQYF. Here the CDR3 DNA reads TGTGCCAGCAGCTTATCGCCGAGGCAACCACAAGAGACCCAGTACTTC.

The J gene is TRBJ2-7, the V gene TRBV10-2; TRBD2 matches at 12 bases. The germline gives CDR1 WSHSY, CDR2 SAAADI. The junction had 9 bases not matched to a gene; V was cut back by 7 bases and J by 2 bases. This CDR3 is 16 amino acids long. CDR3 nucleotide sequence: TGCGCCAGCAAGAAGAAACTAGCGGGGGGCACCTACGAGCAGTACTTC. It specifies CASKKKLAGGTYEQYF.

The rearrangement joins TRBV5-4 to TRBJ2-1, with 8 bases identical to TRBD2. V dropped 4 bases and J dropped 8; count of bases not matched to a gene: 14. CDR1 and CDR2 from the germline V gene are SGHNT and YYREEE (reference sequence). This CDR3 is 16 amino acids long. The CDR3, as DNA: TGTGCCAGCAGCGCCCCCGGGACTAGTAACCCCCATGAGCAGTTCTTC. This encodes CASSAPGTSNPHEQFF. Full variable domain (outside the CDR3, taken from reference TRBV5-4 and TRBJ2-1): ETGVTQSPTHLIKTRGQQVTLRCSSQSGHNTVSWYQQALGQGPQFIFQYYREEENGRGNFPPRFSGLQFPNYSSELNVNALELDDSALYLCASSAPGTSNPHEQFFGPGTRLTVL.

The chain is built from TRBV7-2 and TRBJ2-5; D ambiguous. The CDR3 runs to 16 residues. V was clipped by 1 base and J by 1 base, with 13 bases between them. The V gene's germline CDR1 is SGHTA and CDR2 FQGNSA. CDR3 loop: CASSLVTIGPQETQYF. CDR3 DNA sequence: TGTGCCAGCAGCTTAGTAACTATAGGTCCCCAAGAGACCCAGTACTTC.

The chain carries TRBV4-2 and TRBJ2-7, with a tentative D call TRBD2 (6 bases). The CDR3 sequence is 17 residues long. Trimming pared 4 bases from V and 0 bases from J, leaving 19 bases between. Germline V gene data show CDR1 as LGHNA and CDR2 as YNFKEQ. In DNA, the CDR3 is TGTGCCAGCAGCCCAGGCGAGTGGCGGGGAGACTCCTACGAGCAGTACTTC. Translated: CASSPGEWRGDSYEQYF.

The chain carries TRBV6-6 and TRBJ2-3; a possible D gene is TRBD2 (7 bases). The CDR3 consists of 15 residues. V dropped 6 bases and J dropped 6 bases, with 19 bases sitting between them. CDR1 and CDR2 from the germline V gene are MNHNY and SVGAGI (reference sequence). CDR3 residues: CASRGGGSSLDTQYF. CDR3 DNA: TGTGCCAGCAGGGGGGGCGGGAGTTCGTTGGATACGCAGTATTTT.

This CDR3 reads CASSVAATSGSYEQYF. CDR3 sequence (DNA): TGTGCCAGCAGCGTAGCCGCCACTAGCGGCTCCTACGAGCAGTACTTC. The chain is built from TRBV9 and TRBJ2-7; 8 nucleotides agree with TRBD2. V lost 0 bases to trimming and J lost 0 bases; unmatched junction nucleotides: 5. Looked up from germline, CDR1 is SGDLS and CDR2 is YYNGEE. This CDR3 comprises 16 residues. The whole variable domain, filled in from reference TRBV9 and TRBJ2-7, reads DSGVTQTPKHLITATGQRVTLRCSPRSGDLSVYWYQQSLDQGLQFLIQYYNGEERAKGNILERFSAQQFPDLHSELNLSSLELGDSALYFCASSVAATSGSYEQYFGPGTRLTVT.

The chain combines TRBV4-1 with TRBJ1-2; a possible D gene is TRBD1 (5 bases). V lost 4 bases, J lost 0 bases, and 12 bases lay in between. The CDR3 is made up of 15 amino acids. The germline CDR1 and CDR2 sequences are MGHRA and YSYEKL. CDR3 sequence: CASSPGAASNYGYTF. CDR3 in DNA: TGCGCCAGCAGCCCCGGGGCAGCCTCTAACTATGGCTACACCTTC.

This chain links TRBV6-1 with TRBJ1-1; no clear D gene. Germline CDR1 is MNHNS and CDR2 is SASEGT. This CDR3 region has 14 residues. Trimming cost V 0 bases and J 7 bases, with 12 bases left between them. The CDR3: CASSEAVIGDEAFF. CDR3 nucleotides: TGTGCCAGCAGTGAAGCTGTCATAGGAGATGAAGCTTTCTTT.

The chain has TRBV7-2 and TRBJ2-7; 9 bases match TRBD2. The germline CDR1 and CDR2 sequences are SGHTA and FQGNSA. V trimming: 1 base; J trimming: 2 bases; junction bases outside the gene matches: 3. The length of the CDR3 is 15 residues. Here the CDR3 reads CASSLVRGRAYEQYF. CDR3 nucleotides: TGTGCCAGCAGCTTAGTTCGCGGGAGGGCCTACGAGCAGTACTTC.

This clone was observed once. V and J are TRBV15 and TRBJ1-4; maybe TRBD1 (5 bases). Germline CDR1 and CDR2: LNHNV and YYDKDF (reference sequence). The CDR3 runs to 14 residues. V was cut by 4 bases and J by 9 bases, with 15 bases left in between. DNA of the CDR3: TGTGCCACCAGCATAGGGGCCAGTCCCCAAAAACTGTTTTTT. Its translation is CATSIGASPQKLFF.

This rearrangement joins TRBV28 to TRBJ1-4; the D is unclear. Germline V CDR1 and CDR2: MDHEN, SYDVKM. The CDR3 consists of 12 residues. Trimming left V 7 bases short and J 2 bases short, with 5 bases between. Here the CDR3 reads CASKRTNEKLFF. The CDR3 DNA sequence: TGTGCCAGCAAGAGGACTAATGAAAAACTGTTTTTT.

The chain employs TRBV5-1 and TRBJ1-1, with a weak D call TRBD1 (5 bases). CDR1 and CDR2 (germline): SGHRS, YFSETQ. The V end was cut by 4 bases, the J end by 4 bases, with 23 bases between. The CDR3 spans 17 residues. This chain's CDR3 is CASSKNNQGADGTEAFF. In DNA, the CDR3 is TGCGCCAGCAGCAAAAACAACCAAGGGGCTGATGGCACTGAAGCTTTCTTT.

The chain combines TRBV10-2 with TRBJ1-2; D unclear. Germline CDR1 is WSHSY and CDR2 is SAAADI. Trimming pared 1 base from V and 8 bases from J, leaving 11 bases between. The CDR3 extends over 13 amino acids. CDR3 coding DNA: TGCGCCAGCAGTGAGTTGCAGGTGATAGGCTACACCTTC. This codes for CASSELQVIGYTF.

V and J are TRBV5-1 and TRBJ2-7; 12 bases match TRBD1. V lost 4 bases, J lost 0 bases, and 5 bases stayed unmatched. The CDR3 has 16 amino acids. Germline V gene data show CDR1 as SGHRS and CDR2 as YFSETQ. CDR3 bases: TGCGCCAGCAGCCCCGGGACAGGGGGCATCTCCTACGAGCAGTACTTC. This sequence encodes CASSPGTGGISYEQYF.

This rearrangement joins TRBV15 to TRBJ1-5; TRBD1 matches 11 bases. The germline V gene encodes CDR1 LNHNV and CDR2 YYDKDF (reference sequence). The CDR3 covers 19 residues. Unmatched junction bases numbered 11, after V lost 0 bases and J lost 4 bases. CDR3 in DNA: TGTGCCACCAGCAGAGAAACCACCGGGACAGGGGGGCCGAATCAGCCCCAGCATTTT. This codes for CATSRETTGTGGPNQPQHF.

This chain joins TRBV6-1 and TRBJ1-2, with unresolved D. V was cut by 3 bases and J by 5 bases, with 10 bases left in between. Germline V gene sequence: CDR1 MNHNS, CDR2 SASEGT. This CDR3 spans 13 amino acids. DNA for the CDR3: TGTGCCAGCAGTGAGCTTGATTCGTATGGCTACACCTTC. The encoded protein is CASSELDSYGYTF.

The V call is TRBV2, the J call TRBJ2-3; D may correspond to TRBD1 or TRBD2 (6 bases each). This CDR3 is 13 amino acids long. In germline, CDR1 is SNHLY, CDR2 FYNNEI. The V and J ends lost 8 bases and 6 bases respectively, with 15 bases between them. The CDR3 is CASGRTVGDTQYF. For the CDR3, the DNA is TGTGCCAGCGGGAGGACAGTCGGGGATACGCAGTATTTT.

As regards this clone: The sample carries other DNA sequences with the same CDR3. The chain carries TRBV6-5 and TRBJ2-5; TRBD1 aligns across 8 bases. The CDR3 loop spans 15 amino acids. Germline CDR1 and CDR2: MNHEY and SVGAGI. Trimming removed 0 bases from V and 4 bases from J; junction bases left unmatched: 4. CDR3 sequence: CASSYSQGAGETQYF. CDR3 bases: TGTGCCAGCAGTTACTCGCAGGGGGCGGGAGAGACCCAGTACTTC.

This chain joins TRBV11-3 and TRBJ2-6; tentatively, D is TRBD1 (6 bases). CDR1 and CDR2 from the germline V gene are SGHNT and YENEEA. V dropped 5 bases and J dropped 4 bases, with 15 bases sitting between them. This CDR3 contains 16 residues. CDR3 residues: CASSPGAGEGANVLTF. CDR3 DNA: TGTGCCAGCAGCCCAGGGGCAGGGGAAGGGGCCAACGTCCTGACTTTC.

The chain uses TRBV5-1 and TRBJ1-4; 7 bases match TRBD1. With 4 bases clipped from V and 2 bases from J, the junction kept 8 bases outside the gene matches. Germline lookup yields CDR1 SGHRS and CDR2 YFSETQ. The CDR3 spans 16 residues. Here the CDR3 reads CASSETGSLTNEKLFF. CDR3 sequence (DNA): TGCGCCAGCAGCGAGACAGGGAGCCTCACTAATGAAAAACTGTTTTTT.

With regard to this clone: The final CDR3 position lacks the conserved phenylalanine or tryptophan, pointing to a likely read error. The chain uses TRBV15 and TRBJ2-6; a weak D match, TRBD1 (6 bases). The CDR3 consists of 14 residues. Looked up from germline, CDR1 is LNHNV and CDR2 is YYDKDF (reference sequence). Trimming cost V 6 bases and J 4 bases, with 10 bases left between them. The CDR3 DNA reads TGTGCCACCAGACAGGGAATAGGGGCCAACGTCCTGACTTCC. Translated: CATRQGIGANVLTS.